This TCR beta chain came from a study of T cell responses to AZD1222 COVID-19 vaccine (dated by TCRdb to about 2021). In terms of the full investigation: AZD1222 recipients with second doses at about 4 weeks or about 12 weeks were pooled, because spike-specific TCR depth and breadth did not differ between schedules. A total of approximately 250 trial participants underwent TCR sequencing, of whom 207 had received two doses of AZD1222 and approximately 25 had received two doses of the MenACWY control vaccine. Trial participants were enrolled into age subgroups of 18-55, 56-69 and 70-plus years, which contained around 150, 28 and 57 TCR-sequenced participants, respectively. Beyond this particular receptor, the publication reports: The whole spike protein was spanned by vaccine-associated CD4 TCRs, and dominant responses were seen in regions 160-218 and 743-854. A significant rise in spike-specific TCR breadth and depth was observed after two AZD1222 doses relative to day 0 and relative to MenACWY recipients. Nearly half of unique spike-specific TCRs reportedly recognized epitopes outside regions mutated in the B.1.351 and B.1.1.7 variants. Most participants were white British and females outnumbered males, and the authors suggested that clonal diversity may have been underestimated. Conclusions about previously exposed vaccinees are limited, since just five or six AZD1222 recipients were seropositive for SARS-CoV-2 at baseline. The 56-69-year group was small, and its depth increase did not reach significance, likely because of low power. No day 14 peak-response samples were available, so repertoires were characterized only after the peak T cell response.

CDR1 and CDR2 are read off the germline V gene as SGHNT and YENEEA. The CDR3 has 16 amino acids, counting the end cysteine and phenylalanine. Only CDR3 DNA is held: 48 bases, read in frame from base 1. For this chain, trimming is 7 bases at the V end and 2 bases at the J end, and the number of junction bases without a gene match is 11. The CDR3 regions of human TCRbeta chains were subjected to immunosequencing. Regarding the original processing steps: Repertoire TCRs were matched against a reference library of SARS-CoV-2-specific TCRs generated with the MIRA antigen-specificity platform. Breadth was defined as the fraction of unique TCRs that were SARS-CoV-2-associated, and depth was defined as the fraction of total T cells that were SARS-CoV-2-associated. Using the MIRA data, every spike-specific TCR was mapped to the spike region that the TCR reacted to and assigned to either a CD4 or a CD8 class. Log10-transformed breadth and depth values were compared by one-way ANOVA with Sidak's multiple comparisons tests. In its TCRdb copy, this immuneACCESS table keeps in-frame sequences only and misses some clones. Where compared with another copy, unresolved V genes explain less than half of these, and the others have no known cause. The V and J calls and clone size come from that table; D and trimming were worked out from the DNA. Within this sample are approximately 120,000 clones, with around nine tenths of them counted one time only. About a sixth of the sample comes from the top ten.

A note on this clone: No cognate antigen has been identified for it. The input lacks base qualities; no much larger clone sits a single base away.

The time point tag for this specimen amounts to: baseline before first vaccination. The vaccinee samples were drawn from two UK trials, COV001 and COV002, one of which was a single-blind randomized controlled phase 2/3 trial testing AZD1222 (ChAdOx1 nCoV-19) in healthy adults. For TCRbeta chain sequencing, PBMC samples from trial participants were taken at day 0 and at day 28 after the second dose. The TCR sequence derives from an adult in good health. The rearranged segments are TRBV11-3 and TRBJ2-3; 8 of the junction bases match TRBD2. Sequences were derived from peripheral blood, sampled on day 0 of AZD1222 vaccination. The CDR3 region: CASNSPGGGSTDTQYF. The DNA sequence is TGTGCCAGCAACTCTCCCGGGGGGGGATCCACAGATACGCAGTATTTT.